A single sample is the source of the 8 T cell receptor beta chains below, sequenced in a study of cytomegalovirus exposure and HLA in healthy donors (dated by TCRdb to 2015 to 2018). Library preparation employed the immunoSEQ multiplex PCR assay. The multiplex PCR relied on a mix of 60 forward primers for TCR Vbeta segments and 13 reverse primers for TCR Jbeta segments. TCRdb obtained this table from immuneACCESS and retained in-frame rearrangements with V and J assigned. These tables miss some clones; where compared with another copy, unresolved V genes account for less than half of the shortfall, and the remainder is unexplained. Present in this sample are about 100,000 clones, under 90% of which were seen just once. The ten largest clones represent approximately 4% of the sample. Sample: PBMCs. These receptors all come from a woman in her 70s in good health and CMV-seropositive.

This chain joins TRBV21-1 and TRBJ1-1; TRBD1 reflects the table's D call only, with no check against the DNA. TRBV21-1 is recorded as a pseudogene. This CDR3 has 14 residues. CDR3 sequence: CASSSQQENIEAFF. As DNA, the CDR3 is TGTGCCAGCAGCAGTCAACAGGAAAACATAGAAGCTTTCTTT.

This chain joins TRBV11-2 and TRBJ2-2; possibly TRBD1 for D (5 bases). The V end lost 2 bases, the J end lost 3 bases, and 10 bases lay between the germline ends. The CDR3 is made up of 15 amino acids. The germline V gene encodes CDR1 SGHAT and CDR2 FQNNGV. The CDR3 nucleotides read TGTGCCAGCAGCTTATGGGGCCGGGACACCGGGGAGCTGTTTTTT. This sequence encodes CASSLWGRDTGELFF.

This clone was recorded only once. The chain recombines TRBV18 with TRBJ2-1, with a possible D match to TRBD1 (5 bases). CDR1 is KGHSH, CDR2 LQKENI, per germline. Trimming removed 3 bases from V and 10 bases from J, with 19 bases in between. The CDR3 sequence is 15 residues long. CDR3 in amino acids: CASSPQGGDFWEQFF. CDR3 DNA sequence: TGTGCCAGCTCACCGCAGGGCGGCGATTTTTGGGAGCAGTTCTTC. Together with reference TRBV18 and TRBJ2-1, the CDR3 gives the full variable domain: NAGVMQNPRHLVRRRGQEARLRCSPMKGHSHVYWYRQLPEEGLKFMVYLQKENIIDESGMPKERFSAEFPKEGPSILRIQQVVRGDSAAYFCASSPQGGDFWEQFFGPGTRLTVL.

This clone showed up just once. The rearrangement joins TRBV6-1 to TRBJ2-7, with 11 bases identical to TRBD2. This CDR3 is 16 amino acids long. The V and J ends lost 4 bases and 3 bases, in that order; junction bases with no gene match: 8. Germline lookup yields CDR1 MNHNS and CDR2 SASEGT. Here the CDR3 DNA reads TGTGCCAGCAGTGGTCGGACTAGCGGGCTCCGCTACGAGCAGTACTTC. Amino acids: CASSGRTSGLRYEQYF.

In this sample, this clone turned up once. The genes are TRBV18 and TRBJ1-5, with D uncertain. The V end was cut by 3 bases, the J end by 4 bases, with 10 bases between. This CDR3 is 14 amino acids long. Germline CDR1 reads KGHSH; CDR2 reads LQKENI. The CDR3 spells CASSPQVANQPQHF. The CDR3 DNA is TGTGCCAGCTCACCGCAGGTGGCTAATCAGCCCCAGCATTTT.

The CDR3 spells CASSIADYYNEQFF. DNA for the CDR3: TGTGCCAGTAGTATTGCAGACTACTACAATGAGCAGTTCTTC. This chain links TRBV19 with TRBJ2-1; D is possibly TRBD2 (5 bases). Germline V gene lookup returns CDR1 LNHDA and CDR2 SQIVND (reference sequence). This CDR3 contains 14 residues. The V gene lost 3 bases and the J gene lost 3 bases, with 9 bases spanning the gap.

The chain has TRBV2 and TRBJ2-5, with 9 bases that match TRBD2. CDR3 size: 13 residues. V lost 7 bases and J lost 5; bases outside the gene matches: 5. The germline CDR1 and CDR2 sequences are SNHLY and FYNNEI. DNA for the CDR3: TGTGCCAGCACGGGACTAGCAGTTGAGACCCAGTACTTC. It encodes CASTGLAVETQYF.

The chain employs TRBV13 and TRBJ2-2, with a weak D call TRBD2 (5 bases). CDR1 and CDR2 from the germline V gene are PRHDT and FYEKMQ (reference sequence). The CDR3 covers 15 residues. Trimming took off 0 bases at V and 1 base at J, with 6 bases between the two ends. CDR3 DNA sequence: TGTGCCAGCAGCTTAGGCGGGGAGAACACCGGGGAGCTGTTTTTT. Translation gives CASSLGGENTGELFF.